This TCR beta chain was sequenced in a study of T-cell memory formation after mild COVID-19. The CDR3 is 12 amino acids. The V end lost 2 bases, the J end lost 1 base, and 3 bases lay between the germline ends. Germline CDR1 and CDR2: DFQATT and SNEGSKA (reference sequence). TCRdb used MiXCR to reprocess the 5' RACE reads, holding one entry per CDR3 protein. Of approximately 98,000 distinct CDR3 sequences listed, about 18% were seen once; the top ten hold about 6%. This clonotype turned up a few times. The sequenced sample was PBMCs or a T cell subset sorted from them (not recorded which). This TCR was sampled from a man younger than 35 who had mild COVID-19 (a few samples of this study predate the infection). Cell type and time point are not known. The chain has TRBV20-1 and TRBJ1-5; D call uncertain. The CDR3 nucleotides read TGCAGTGCTAGATACAGCAATCAGCCCCAGCATTTT. Translated: CSARYSNQPQHF.